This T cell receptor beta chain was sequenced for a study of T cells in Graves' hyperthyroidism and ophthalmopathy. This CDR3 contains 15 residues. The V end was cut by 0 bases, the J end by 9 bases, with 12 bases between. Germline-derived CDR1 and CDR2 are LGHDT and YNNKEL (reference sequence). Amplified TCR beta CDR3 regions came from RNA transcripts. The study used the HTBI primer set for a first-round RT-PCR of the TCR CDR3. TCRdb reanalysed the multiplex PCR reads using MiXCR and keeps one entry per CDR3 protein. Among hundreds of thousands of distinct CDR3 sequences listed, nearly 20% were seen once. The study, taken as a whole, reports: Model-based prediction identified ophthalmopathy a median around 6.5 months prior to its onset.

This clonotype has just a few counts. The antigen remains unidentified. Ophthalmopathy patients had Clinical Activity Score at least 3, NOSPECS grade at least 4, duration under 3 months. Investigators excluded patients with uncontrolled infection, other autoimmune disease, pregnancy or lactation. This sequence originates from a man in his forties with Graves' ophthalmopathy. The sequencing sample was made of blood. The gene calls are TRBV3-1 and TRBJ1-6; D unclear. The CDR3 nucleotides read TGTGCCAGCAGCCAAGAGGCGGCCGGGGTTTCACCCCTCCACTTT. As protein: CASSQEAAGVSPLHF.